Presented here are 20 T cell receptor beta chains from one specimen sequenced in a study of shared clonotypes between healthy human individuals. The table came from immunoSEQ multiplex PCR; TCRdb's copy has only in-frame clones and leaves some out. The repertoire consists of roughly 490,000 clones, with less than 80% occurring once and the leading ten covering roughly 12%. Sequencing input: PBMCs. These TCRs come from a woman aged 40 to 55 in good health. Some clones in this sample may be carry-over from other donors' samples.

V is TRBV19 and J is TRBJ2-7; 9 bases are shared with TRBD1. The CDR3 extends over 15 amino acids. Germline CDR1 is LNHDA and CDR2 is SQIVND (reference sequence). V shed 4 bases and J 1 base; nucleotides not matched to a gene: 5. CDR3 sequence reads: CASSTGQGFSYEQYF. For the CDR3, the DNA is TGTGCCAGTAGTACGGGACAGGGTTTTTCCTACGAGCAGTACTTC.

In this sample, this clone turned up a few times. This chain connects TRBV2 to TRBJ2-1; D possibly corresponds to TRBD2 (5 bases). The CDR3 extends over 11 amino acids. Trimming cost V 5 bases and J 9 bases, with 8 bases left between them. CDR1 and CDR2 from the germline V gene are SNHLY and FYNNEI. The CDR3 nucleotides are TGTGCCAGCAGTTCTAGCTTTGAGCAGTTCTTC. Its protein product is CASSSSFEQFF.

This chain links TRBV4-1 with TRBJ2-2; D may match TRBD1 or TRBD2 (5 bases each). V lost 2 bases, J lost 6 bases, and 22 bases lay in between. This CDR3 is built from 18 residues. Germline values: CDR1 MGHRA, CDR2 YSYEKL. Here the CDR3 reads CASSQQTPRGASSGELFF. The CDR3 nucleotides are TGCGCCAGCAGCCAACAAACGCCGAGAGGGGCGAGTTCCGGGGAGCTGTTTTTT.

A note on this clone: This CDR3 is also generated by other DNA sequences in the sample. The J gene is TRBJ2-4, the V gene TRBV27, with a possible D match to TRBD1 (5 bases). V gave up 9 bases and J gave up 0 bases, with 12 bases separating them. The CDR3 spans 14 residues. Germline V gives CDR1 MNHEY, CDR2 SMNVEV (reference sequence). In DNA, the CDR3 is TGTGCCAGTAGTGGGGCCCTAGCCAAAAACATTCAGTACTTC. The encoded protein is CASSGALAKNIQYF.

The J gene is TRBJ2-5, the V gene TRBV2; the match to TRBD2 covers 11 bases. This CDR3 is built from 16 residues. CDR1 is SNHLY and CDR2 is FYNNEI in the germline V gene. J was trimmed by 4 bases and V by 6 bases; bases with no gene match: 10. The CDR3 region has the DNA TGTGCCAGCAGCCCCCGGGCTAGCGGGGGGTTAGAGACCCAGTACTTC. Amino acid sequence: CASSPRASGGLETQYF. Variable domain in full (rest from reference TRBV2 and TRBJ2-5): EPEVTQTPSHQVTQMGQEVILRCVPISNHLYFYWYRQILGQKVEFLVSFYNNEISEKSEIFDDQFSVERPDGSNFTLKIRSTKLEDSAMYFCASSPRASGGLETQYFGPGTRLLVL.

The rearrangement joins TRBV28 to TRBJ2-4; no definite D call. Germline V gene sequence: CDR1 MDHEN, CDR2 SYDVKM. This CDR3 is built from 14 residues. Trimming took off 3 bases at V and 6 bases at J, with 12 bases between the two ends. The CDR3 loop reads CASSLGSTRNIQYF. The CDR3 DNA is TGTGCCAGCAGTTTGGGTAGCACGCGAAACATTCAGTACTTC.

V gene TRBV14 combines with J gene TRBJ2-7, with 11 bases aligning to TRBD2. The CDR3 runs 14 residues. Per the germline V gene, CDR1 is SGHDN and CDR2 is FVKESK. J gave up 9 bases and V 3 bases, and 7 bases lay outside the gene matches. CDR3 DNA: TGTGCCAGCAGCCACCAACTAGCGGGAGAGGGGCAGTACTTC. Protein sequence: CASSHQLAGEGQYF.

Details on this clone: A far larger clone is a single base away, which makes a read error likely. The CDR3 carries no conserved terminal phenylalanine or tryptophan, so it likely arises from a read error. The J gene is TRBJ1-2, the V gene TRBV28; TRBD1 agrees at 7 bases. This CDR3 contains 16 residues. Germline V CDR1 and CDR2: MDHEN, SYDVKM. V shed 2 bases, J shed 2 bases, and the junction held 8 bases outside the gene matches. CDR3 in amino acids: CASSLEPGTANYGYTL. In nucleotides, the CDR3 is TGTGCCAGCAGTTTAGAGCCCGGGACAGCGAACTATGGCTACACCCTC.

The chain joins TRBV5-4 to TRBJ2-5; 9 bases align to TRBD2. Losses at the gene ends were 3 bases for V and 2 bases for J; bases not matched to a gene: 5. Germline V lookup: CDR1 SGHNT, CDR2 YYREEE (reference sequence). The CDR3 runs to 15 residues. CDR3 residues: CASSWTSAVQETQYF. The CDR3, as DNA: TGTGCCAGCAGCTGGACTAGCGCTGTACAAGAGACCCAGTACTTC.

The J gene is TRBJ2-1, the V gene TRBV29-1, with 10 positions matching TRBD2. Trimming at V came to 3 bases and at J to 2 bases, leaving 1 base not matched to a gene. CDR3 length equals 14 residues. CDR1 is SQVTM, CDR2 ANQGSEA, per germline. Here the CDR3 DNA reads TGCAGCGTTGAGGGACTAGCGACCTACAATGAGCAGTTCTTC. As protein: CSVEGLATYNEQFF.

This clone was seen a few times. This rearrangement joins TRBV28 to TRBJ2-7; 13 nucleotides match TRBD2. The J segment lost 2 bases and the V segment lost 2 bases, leaving 9 bases of the junction unmatched. CDR3 length equals 18 residues. Germline CDR1 MDHEN, CDR2 SYDVKM. The CDR3 protein is CASSLPGLAGADTYEQYF. The CDR3 DNA follows: TGTGCCAGCAGTTTACCCGGACTAGCGGGAGCCGACACCTACGAGCAGTACTTC.

This clone came up a few times. The chain joins TRBV28 to TRBJ1-6; D possibly corresponds to TRBD1 (5 bases). With 6 bases removed from V and 10 bases from J, the gap between germline ends came to 16 bases. Germline loops: CDR1 MDHEN, CDR2 SYDVKM. The CDR3 spans 14 residues. Written as DNA, the CDR3 is TGTGCCAGCAGCCGACTCGGGGGAGGCTCACCCCTCCACTTT. Its translation: CASSRLGGGSPLHF.

This clone was recorded once. This may come from a read error, since a much larger clone is one base off. The same CDR3 also results from other DNA sequences found in this sample. This chain joins TRBV6-5 and TRBJ2-6, with a tentative D call TRBD2 (6 bases). This CDR3 comprises 13 residues. Germline CDR1 MNHEY, CDR2 SVGAGI. The CDR3 DNA is TGTGCCAGCAGTTTAGGCGGGGCCAACGTCTTGACTTTC. This gives the protein CASSLGGANVLTF.

The chain is built from TRBV10-3 and TRBJ2-5; D may be TRBD1 or TRBD2 (5 bases each). Germline CDR1 reads ENHRY; CDR2 reads SYGVKD. The V gene lost 6 bases and the J gene lost 5 bases, with 19 bases spanning the gap. CDR3 size: 15 residues. The CDR3 bases are TGTGCCATCAGCCCGGGACCTTCCCCGGCGGAGACCCAGTACTTC. It specifies CAISPGPSPAETQYF.

The rearrangement joins TRBV5-5 to TRBJ2-5; D unclear. Germline V lookup: CDR1 SGHKS, CDR2 YYEKEE (reference sequence). The CDR3 spans 12 residues. Trimming pared 3 bases from V and 1 base from J, leaving 4 bases between. CDR3 DNA: TGTGCCAGCAGCTCTGGCCAAGAGACCCAGTACTTC. Encoded protein: CASSSGQETQYF. Using reference TRBV5-5 and TRBJ2-5 for the parts outside the CDR3, the full variable domain is DAGVTQSPTHLIKTRGQQVTLRCSPISGHKSVSWYQQVLGQGPQFIFQYYEKEERGRGNFPDRFSARQFPNYSSELNVNALLLGDSALYLCASSSGQETQYFGPGTRLLVL.

V is TRBV28 and J is TRBJ2-3, with 10 positions matching TRBD1. J gave up 4 bases and V 4 bases, and 8 bases lay outside the gene matches. This CDR3 region has 16 residues. The V gene's germline CDR1 is MDHEN and CDR2 SYDVKM. The CDR3 loop is CASSSPGTGVADTQYF. The CDR3 DNA reads as TGTGCCAGCAGTTCACCCGGGACAGGGGTAGCAGATACGCAGTATTTT.

The V and J genes are TRBV10-3 and TRBJ2-5, with TRBD2 matching over 8 bases. The germline gives CDR1 ENHRY, CDR2 SYGVKD. The length of the CDR3 is 16 residues. After removal of 3 bases from V and 1 base from J, the junction contained 7 bases not matched to a gene. DNA for the CDR3: TGTGCCATCAGTGATCCGGGACTAGTCCTCCAAGAGACCCAGTACTTC. As protein: CAISDPGLVLQETQYF.

V is TRBV5-6 and J is TRBJ1-6; D is perhaps TRBD1 (5 bases). The V end lost 1 base, the J end lost 7 bases, and 9 bases lay between the germline ends. The germline V gene has CDR1 SGHDT and CDR2 YYEEEE. This CDR3 has 14 residues. In DNA, the CDR3 is TGTGCCAGCAGCTTGTGGGGACCAAATTCACCCCTCCACTTT. Protein: CASSLWGPNSPLHF. Based on the CDR3 plus reference TRBV5-6 and TRBJ1-6, the full variable domain is DAGVTQSPTHLIKTRGQQVTLRCSPKSGHDTVSWYQQALGQGPQFIFQYYEEEERQRGNFPDRFSGHQFPNYSSELNVNALLLGDSALYLCASSLWGPNSPLHFGNGTRLTVT.

The V call is TRBV5-1, the J call TRBJ2-1, with D possibly matching TRBD1 (5 bases). The CDR3 contains 14 residues. V lost 0 bases, J lost 9 bases, and 13 bases lay in between. CDR1 and CDR2 from the germline V gene are SGHRS and YFSETQ. CDR3 loop: CASSLGGITGEQFF. The CDR3 DNA reads TGCGCCAGCAGCTTGGGGGGCATTACGGGTGAGCAGTTCTTC. Full variable domain (missing parts from reference TRBV5-1 and TRBJ2-1): KAGVTQTPRYLIKTRGQQVTLSCSPISGHRSVSWYQQTPGQGLQFLFEYFSETQRNKGNFPGRFSGRQFSNSRSEMNVSTLELGDSALYLCASSLGGITGEQFFGPGTRLTVL.

This clone occurred a few times. This chain uses TRBV30 with TRBJ1-1; D is unresolved. The V and J ends lost 3 bases and 4 bases respectively, with 15 bases between them. This CDR3 contains 14 residues. Germline CDR1 GTSNPN, CDR2 SVGIG (reference sequence). The CDR3 protein is CAWRPTGGGTEAFF. CDR3 coding DNA: TGTGCCTGGAGACCAACGGGCGGAGGCACTGAAGCTTTCTTT.